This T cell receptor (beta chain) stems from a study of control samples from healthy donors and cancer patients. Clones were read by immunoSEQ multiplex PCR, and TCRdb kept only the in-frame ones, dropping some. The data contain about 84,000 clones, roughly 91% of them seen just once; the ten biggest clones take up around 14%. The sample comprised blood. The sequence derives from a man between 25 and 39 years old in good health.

CDR3 coding DNA: TGTGCCAGCAGCTTAGGGGACTATAGAGAGACCCAGTACTTC. This translates into CASSLGDYRETQYF. The genes are TRBV13 and TRBJ2-5; possible D gene TRBD2, 6 bases. CDR1 and CDR2 from the germline V gene are PRHDT and FYEKMQ (reference sequence). The V and J ends lost 0 bases and 4 bases respectively, with 9 bases between them. There are 14 residues in the CDR3.